These 19 T cell receptor beta chains were all obtained from the same sample, sequenced in a study of blood T cell repertoires in COVID-19. The repertoire was sequenced with immunoSEQ multiplex PCR; TCRdb's copy has only in-frame clones and lacks some. The sample holds about 59,000 clones, around 84% seen once. Material: peripheral blood. These receptors were collected from a man aged 55 to 70 with acute or convalescent COVID-19.

The rearrangement joins TRBV11-2 to TRBJ1-1; D is perhaps TRBD1 (5 bases). The CDR3 has 15 residues. Germline lookup yields CDR1 SGHAT and CDR2 FQNNGV. Trimming shortened V by 5 bases and J by 6 bases, and 19 bases separated the two germline ends. The DNA for the CDR3 is TGTGCCAGCAGCCCGATGGGACGGAGGGGTGCTGAAGCTTTCTTT. Amino acids: CASSPMGRRGAEAFF.

The chain carries TRBV19 and TRBJ2-3, with TRBD2 as a possible D gene (6 bases). Per germline, CDR1 LNHDA and CDR2 SQIVND (reference sequence). Deletions cut 2 bases from V and 2 bases from J, with 20 bases between. The CDR3 is 18 residues long. In nucleotides, the CDR3 is TGTGCCAGTAGTATAAGAGGAGGCGGGGTGGGCAACACAGATACGCAGTATTTT. Protein product: CASSIRGGGVGNTDTQYF.

The chain uses TRBV19 and TRBJ1-1; the match to TRBD1 covers 10 bases. J gave up 0 bases and V 3 bases, and 7 bases lay outside the gene matches. Germline CDR1 is LNHDA and CDR2 is SQIVND (reference sequence). The CDR3 extends over 17 amino acids. CDR3 nucleotides: TGTGCCAGTAGTATCGGGGACAGGGGATATATGAACACTGAAGCTTTCTTT. This encodes CASSIGDRGYMNTEAFF.

This clone came up once. This chain uses TRBV29-1 with TRBJ2-5, with D possibly TRBD2 on 6 matching bases. The CDR3 is 10 residues long. V was cut by 6 bases and J by 7 bases, with 9 bases left in between. Germline V CDR1 and CDR2: SQVTM, ANQGSEA. CDR3 amino acids: CSVMGGTQYF. In nucleotides, the CDR3 is TGCAGCGTCATGGGAGGGACCCAGTACTTC.

CDR3 residues: CASSQSQDYNSPLHF. The DNA of the CDR3 is TGTGCCAGCAGCCAGAGCCAGGACTATAATTCACCCCTCCACTTT. The chain couples TRBV4-2 to TRBJ1-6; D gene ambiguous. Germline CDR1 is LGHNA and CDR2 is YNFKEQ. Trimming shortened V by 3 bases and J by 3 bases, and 9 bases separated the two germline ends. This CDR3 comprises 15 residues.

The chain is built from TRBV27 and TRBJ2-5; 7 bases align to TRBD1. Germline CDR1 MNHEY, CDR2 SMNVEV (reference sequence). The junction had 15 bases not matched to a gene; V was cut back by 6 bases and J by 5 bases. The CDR3 length is 16 residues. The CDR3 loop reads CASRRDRTSSLETQYF. The CDR3 DNA follows: TGTGCCAGCAGAAGGGACAGAACATCTTCATTGGAGACCCAGTACTTC.

The chain has TRBV10-2 and TRBJ2-1; D is possibly TRBD2 (5 bases). There are 13 residues in the CDR3. V was pared by 4 bases and J by 15 bases, with 19 bases between. Germline V lookup: CDR1 WSHSY, CDR2 SAAADI. CDR3 loop: CASSAEAALFLFF. DNA for the CDR3: TGCGCCAGCAGTGCTGAAGCGGCTTTGTTCCTGTTCTTC.

The chain recombines TRBV6-5 with TRBJ1-5; 7 bases line up with TRBD1. This CDR3 contains 14 residues. V was pared by 7 bases and J by 2 bases, with 5 bases of the junction left unmatched. Germline CDR1 and CDR2: MNHEY and SVGAGI. CDR3: CASTTGVRNQPQHF. CDR3 sequence (DNA): TGTGCCAGCACCACAGGGGTACGCAATCAGCCCCAGCATTTT.

The rearrangement links TRBV25-1 to TRBJ2-7; D gene uncertain. V was pared by 4 bases and J by 3 bases, with 13 bases between. This CDR3 has 14 residues. Germline CDR1 reads MGHDK; CDR2 reads SYGVNS. CDR3 in DNA: TGTGCCAGCAGTGCCCACCTGAGAGGCTACGAGCAGTACTTC. It yields the protein CASSAHLRGYEQYF.

The CDR3 DNA reads TGTGCCAGTAGTCCGGGACAATCAAATGAAAAACTGTTTTTT. Its protein product is CASSPGQSNEKLFF. The J gene is TRBJ1-4, the V gene TRBV19, with a tentative D call TRBD1 (6 bases). V was clipped by 5 bases and J by 5 bases, with 12 bases between them. Germline-derived CDR1 and CDR2 are LNHDA and SQIVND (reference sequence). This CDR3 contains 14 residues.

This sequence joins TRBV3-1 (or the pseudogene TRBV3-2) and TRBJ1-2; 9 bases fit TRBD1. Germline assignment: CDR1 LGHDT and CDR2 YNNKEL (reference sequence). CDR3 length: 14 residues. After removal of 3 bases from V and 4 bases from J, the junction contained 3 bases not matched to a gene. CDR3 sequence (DNA): TGTGCCAGCAGCCAGGGGACAGGGTTCTATGGCTACACCTTC. Amino acid sequence: CASSQGTGFYGYTF.

V is TRBV10-3 and J is TRBJ1-6; tentatively, D is TRBD1 (6 bases). The CDR3 sequence is 17 residues long. V lost 6 bases, J lost 1 base, and 16 bases lay in between. Germline V gene lookup returns CDR1 ENHRY and CDR2 SYGVKD. DNA for the CDR3: TGTGCCATCAGCGCGGGGGCTAAGGGATCCTATAATTCACCCCTCCACTTT. Translation: CAISAGAKGSYNSPLHF.

The chain couples TRBV19 to TRBJ2-1, with a tentative D call TRBD2 (7 bases). The germline gives CDR1 LNHDA, CDR2 SQIVND (reference sequence). This CDR3 comprises 16 residues. Deletions cut 5 bases from V and 4 bases from J, with 18 bases between. CDR3 DNA: TGTGCCAGTAGTCCGAGGGGGGGCGTATTTTACAATGAGCAGTTCTTC. This translates into CASSPRGGVFYNEQFF.

The chain couples TRBV18 to TRBJ1-4; D is uncertain. The CDR3 runs to 16 residues. The germline V gene has CDR1 KGHSH and CDR2 LQKENI. V shed 3 bases and J shed 5 bases, with 16 bases lying between them. CDR3 protein: CASSPSAGGLNEKLFF. The CDR3 nucleotides are TGTGCCAGCTCACCCTCGGCCGGAGGTCTGAATGAAAAACTGTTTTTT.

The rearrangement links TRBV3-1 (or the pseudogene TRBV3-2) to TRBJ2-1, with TRBD2 matching over 11 bases. The CDR3 is 16 residues long. CDR1 is LGHDT, CDR2 YNNKEL, per germline (reference sequence). The trim removed 7 bases at V and 10 bases at J, leaving 15 bases unmatched. CDR3 in DNA: TGTGCCAGCACCCCCGTTGGGCTAGCGGGGGGCGACGAGCAGTTCTTC. Its translation is CASTPVGLAGGDEQFF.

The rearrangement joins TRBV5-6 to TRBJ2-7, with a tentative D call TRBD1 (6 bases). With 2 bases removed from V and 2 bases from J, the gap between germline ends came to 17 bases. The CDR3 totals 16 residues. CDR1 SGHDT and CDR2 YYEEEE come from the germline V gene. CDR3 region: CASSLLSGTQTYEQYF. The CDR3 DNA reads as TGTGCCAGCAGCTTACTCTCCGGGACACAAACCTACGAGCAGTACTTC.

The rearrangement links TRBV5-8 to TRBJ1-3; the match to TRBD1 covers 9 bases. CDR3 length: 14 amino acids. Germline CDR1 is SGHTS and CDR2 is YDEGEE. After removal of 4 bases from V and 8 bases from J, the junction contained 7 bases not matched to a gene. The CDR3 spells CASSPGQGRYTIYF. The CDR3 bases are TGTGCCAGCAGCCCGGGACAGGGTCGATACACCATATATTTT.

The V call is TRBV5-4, the J call TRBJ2-5; the D gene is possibly TRBD1 (6 bases). In germline, CDR1 is SGHNT, CDR2 YYREEE (reference sequence). The CDR3 sequence is 13 residues long. V was cut by 5 bases and J by 3 bases, with 11 bases left in between. The CDR3 loop reads CASSVQGKETQYF. Here the CDR3 DNA reads TGTGCCAGCAGTGTACAGGGCAAAGAGACCCAGTACTTC.

J is TRBJ2-1 and V is TRBV28; 8 nucleotides align to TRBD1. The ends lost 6 bases at V and 8 bases at J; junction bases unmatched: 18. The CDR3 is 17 residues long. Germline CDR1 reads MDHEN; CDR2 reads SYDVKM. The CDR3 loop is CASSRAPGQGALHEQFF. In DNA form, the CDR3 reads TGTGCCAGCAGCCGAGCGCCGGGGCAGGGGGCGCTCCATGAGCAGTTCTTC.